This T cell receptor (beta chain) was recovered during a study of T-cell reconstitution after alpha-beta-depleted transplantation in children. Germline V CDR1 and CDR2: SGHNT, YYREEE (reference sequence). The V gene end was trimmed by 2 bases and the J gene end by 1 base; junction bases not matched to a gene: 3. This CDR3 region has 15 residues. TCRbeta library preparation incorporated unique molecular identifiers. TCRdb reanalysed the PCR reads using MiXCR and keeps one entry per CDR3 protein. The data show hundreds of thousands of distinct CDR3 sequences, around 16% seen once. The chain couples TRBV5-4 to TRBJ2-5, with 9 bases aligning to TRBD1. Sequencing used PBMCs from the stem cell graft donor, obtained from the stem cell graft. This receptor was obtained from a human donor who donated a stem cell graft to a child with acute myeloid leukemia. In nucleotides, the CDR3 is TGTGCCAGCAGCTTCCGGGACAGGGTCCAAGAGACCCAGTACTTC. Encoded protein: CASSFRDRVQETQYF. The full variable domain, rest sourced from reference TRBV5-4 and TRBJ2-5, is ETGVTQSPTHLIKTRGQQVTLRCSSQSGHNTVSWYQQALGQGPQFIFQYYREEENGRGNFPPRFSGLQFPNYSSELNVNALELDDSALYLCASSFRDRVQETQYFGPGTRLLVL.